The 24 T cell receptor beta chains below come from one sample, sequenced in a study of T cell repertoires in cytomegalovirus infection (dated by TCRdb to between 2017 and 2020). Reads for this sample came from an Illumina HiSeq 1500. TCRdb reanalyzed the raw reads on its own, using fastp at Q25 for trimming and MiXCR for clone calling, and kept in-frame beta chains. Every distinct CDR3 protein forms one entry, paired with its most common genes and DNA. Counted in this sample were 300,000 to 450,000 distinct CDR3 sequences; about a sixth of them appeared once. The top ten clones comprise about 10% of the sample. Sequenced input: PBMCs. These receptors originate from a human donor in good health (CMV status not recorded). Some clones in this sample may be carry-over from other donors' samples.

This clonotype has a count of ten or more. The chain combines TRBV7-2 with TRBJ1-1; 12 bases agree with TRBD1. J gave up 6 bases and V 4 bases, and 6 bases lay outside the gene matches. Germline CDR1 reads SGHTA; CDR2 reads FQGNSA. The CDR3 contains 15 residues. Here the CDR3 reads CASSWMGQGASEAFF. In nucleotides, the CDR3 is TGTGCCAGCAGCTGGATGGGACAGGGGGCCTCTGAAGCTTTCTTT.

This rearrangement joins TRBV14 to TRBJ2-3; no definite D call. V dropped 1 base and J dropped 2 bases, with 7 bases sitting between them. The CDR3 has 14 residues. Per germline, CDR1 SGHDN and CDR2 FVKESK. CDR3 residues: CASSQAHPTDTQYF. The CDR3 DNA reads TGTGCCAGCAGCCAAGCCCATCCCACAGATACGCAGTATTTT.

This clonotype was recorded many times. The rearrangement links TRBV7-2 to TRBJ1-3; tentatively, D is TRBD1 (6 bases). Germline CDR1 and CDR2: SGHTA and FQGNSA. This CDR3 has 16 residues. Trimming cost V 2 bases and J 4 bases, with 15 bases left between them. DNA for the CDR3: TGTGCCAGCAGCTTACGTCCGACAGGCGGAGGAAACACCATATATTTT. This translates into CASSLRPTGGGNTIYF.

This clonotype showed up many times. V and J are TRBV7-2 and TRBJ1-1; D ambiguous. CDR1 and CDR2 from the germline V gene are SGHTA and FQGNSA. The CDR3 covers 13 residues. V lost 4 bases and J 6 bases, leaving 12 bases between the germline ends. CDR3 sequence (DNA): TGTGCCAGCAGCTATCCTCGTGGGGCTGAAGCTTTCTTT. Translated, it gives CASSYPRGAEAFF.

This sequence joins TRBV24-1 and TRBJ2-1, with a tentative D call TRBD1 (5 bases). Germline-derived CDR1 and CDR2 are KGHDR and SFDVKD. Deletions cut 3 bases from V and 0 bases from J, with 20 bases between. CDR3 length: 19 residues. As DNA, the CDR3 is TGTGCCACCAGTGATCCAAGGACCACAGGAAAGAGCTCCTACAATGAGCAGTTCTTC. Translated, it gives CATSDPRTTGKSSYNEQFF.

The gene calls are TRBV11-2 and TRBJ2-1; TRBD1 agrees at 9 bases. The CDR3 is 15 amino acids. V lost 5 bases and J lost 4; bases outside the gene matches: 6. Germline-derived CDR1 and CDR2 are SGHAT and FQNNGV. CDR3 in amino acids: CASSLWGQGYNEQFF. In DNA form, the CDR3 reads TGTGCCAGCAGCCTATGGGGACAGGGTTACAATGAGCAGTTCTTC.

This clonotype appeared many times. The rearrangement joins TRBV7-8 to TRBJ1-5; unclear D gene. Trimming removed 8 bases at V and 2 bases at J, with 13 bases between. The CDR3 loop spans 14 amino acids. Germline values: CDR1 SGHVS, CDR2 FQNEAQ. The CDR3 bases are TGTGCCAGCGGCGGACCTAACGGCAATCAGCCCCAGCATTTT. It translates to CASGGPNGNQPQHF.

In its sample, this clonotype was seen a few times. The V call is TRBV24-1, the J call TRBJ2-1; TRBD2 aligns across 7 bases. Per germline, CDR1 KGHDR and CDR2 SFDVKD. The CDR3 extends over 15 amino acids. After removal of 4 bases from V and 0 bases from J, the junction contained 2 bases not matched to a gene. The CDR3 protein is CATSDRGSSYNEQFF. The DNA for the CDR3 is TGTGCCACCAGTGACCGCGGGAGCTCCTACAATGAGCAGTTCTTC.

Comment on this clonotype: A much larger clone differs by one base, so this may be a read error. The missing conserved phenylalanine or tryptophan at the end of this CDR3 makes a read error likely. CDR3: CASSQVDPIWEPQHL. As DNA, the CDR3 is TGCGCCAGCAGCCAAGTGGACCCTATTTGGGAGCCCCAGCATCTT. V is TRBV4-3 and J is TRBJ1-5; D gene ambiguous. The CDR3 is 15 residues long. Germline lookup yields CDR1 LGHNA and CDR2 YSLEER. Trimming took 1 base from V and 8 from J, leaving 15 bases between them.

This clonotype has a handful of counts. The chain links TRBV18 to TRBJ1-2; tentative D call: TRBD1 (5 bases). V lost 2 bases to trimming and J lost 8 bases, with 12 bases between them. The CDR3 extends over 13 amino acids. Germline CDR1 reads KGHSH; CDR2 reads LQKENI. The chain's CDR3 is CASSPDSGAGYTF. In DNA, the CDR3 is TGTGCCAGCTCACCAGACTCCGGGGCCGGCTACACCTTC.

At least ten counts were recorded for this clonotype. The genes are TRBV6-6 and TRBJ1-5, with TRBD1 matching over 7 bases. Trimming at V came to 8 bases and at J to 5 bases, leaving 12 bases not matched to a gene. Germline loops: CDR1 MNHNY, CDR2 SVGAGI (reference sequence). CDR3 length: 15 residues. The CDR3 DNA is TGTGCCAGCGGCACGGAGGGGGCGGCTTATCAGCCCCAGCATTTT. This gives the protein CASGTEGAAYQPQHF.

This clonotype was recorded many times. The chain has TRBV5-4 and TRBJ2-1; D unclear. V lost 4 bases and J lost 5, with 10 bases in between. CDR1 and CDR2 from the germline V gene are SGHNT and YYREEE (reference sequence). CDR3 size: 13 residues. CDR3 region: CASSAKLNNEQFF. The CDR3 DNA is TGTGCCAGCAGCGCAAAACTTAACAATGAGCAGTTCTTC.

The V and J genes are TRBV20-1 and TRBJ2-3, with TRBD2 matching over 7 bases. This CDR3 has 13 amino acids. With 6 bases clipped from V and 6 bases from J, the junction kept 9 bases outside the gene matches. Germline V gene data show CDR1 as DFQATT and CDR2 as SNEGSKA (reference sequence). Here the CDR3 reads CSAVMREMDTQYF. The CDR3 region has the DNA TGCAGTGCAGTAATGCGGGAGATGGATACGCAGTATTTT.

This clonotype was observed at least ten times. The gene calls are TRBV7-8 and TRBJ2-1; the D gene is possibly TRBD1 (5 bases). The CDR3 length is 15 residues. Between the trimmed V and J ends, which lost 5 bases and 4 bases, there was a span of 15 bases. Germline-derived CDR1 and CDR2 are SGHVS and FQNEAQ. This CDR3 reads CASSPQNRQYNEQFF. CDR3 sequence (DNA): TGTGCCAGCAGCCCCCAGAATAGACAGTACAATGAGCAGTTCTTC.

This clonotype was recorded many times. The chain uses TRBV7-3 and TRBJ2-2; TRBD2 might be the D (6 bases). V was pared by 5 bases and J by 5 bases, with 18 bases between. Germline values: CDR1 SGHTA, CDR2 FQGTGA. The CDR3 sequence is 16 residues long. Written as DNA, the CDR3 is TGTGCCAGCAGCCTACCGGGCCCAGGAGGGACCGGGGAGCTGTTTTTT. This encodes CASSLPGPGGTGELFF.

V gene TRBV20-1 combines with J gene TRBJ2-7; 7 positions agree with TRBD1. After removal of 1 base from V and 6 bases from J, the junction contained 3 bases not matched to a gene. Looked up from germline, CDR1 is DFQATT and CDR2 is SNEGSKA (reference sequence). This CDR3 is 12 amino acids long. The CDR3: CSARAPGGEQYF. CDR3 nucleotide sequence: TGCAGTGCTAGAGCGCCAGGGGGCGAGCAGTACTTC.

V is TRBV7-9 and J is TRBJ1-1; no clear D gene. Germline lookup yields CDR1 SEHNR and CDR2 FQNEAQ (reference sequence). Trimming removed 0 bases at V and 1 base at J, with 12 bases between. This CDR3 is built from 16 residues. The CDR3 DNA reads TGTGCCAGCAGCTTAGCGTATGTAGGGCAGAACACTGAAGCTTTCTTT. Translating gives CASSLAYVGQNTEAFF.

This rearrangement joins TRBV12-3 or TRBV12-4 to TRBJ2-1, with 9 positions matching TRBD1. V dropped 6 bases and J dropped 7; count of bases not matched to a gene: 10. The CDR3 runs to 15 residues. CDR3 in amino acids: CASSHGDREENEQFF. For the CDR3, the DNA is TGTGCCAGCAGCCATGGGGACAGGGAAGAGAATGAGCAGTTCTTC.

This clonotype was found a few times. The chain is built from TRBV28 and TRBJ2-5; TRBD2 matches 8 bases. The CDR3 extends over 14 amino acids. Trimming removed 9 bases from V and 0 bases from J; junction bases left unmatched: 6. Germline lookup yields CDR1 MDHEN and CDR2 SYDVKM. The DNA for the CDR3 is TGTGCCAGTCAACTAGCGGACTACCAAGAGACCCAGTACTTC. It specifies CASQLADYQETQYF.

V gene TRBV29-1 combines with J gene TRBJ2-1; 11 nucleotides line up with TRBD2. CDR1 is SQVTM, CDR2 ANQGSEA, per germline. Trimming cost V 4 bases and J 7 bases; bases outside gene matches: 9. The CDR3 consists of 15 residues. CDR3 coding DNA: TGCAGCGTTGTCCCGGGACTAGCGGTCGTGAATGAGCAGTTCTTC. Translating gives CSVVPGLAVVNEQFF.

The chain employs TRBV7-4 and TRBJ1-1; D is undetermined. V shed 5 bases and J shed 8 bases, with 9 bases lying between them. Germline-derived CDR1 and CDR2 are SGHVT and SQSDAQ. CDR3 length: 11 residues. CDR3 nucleotides: TGTGCCAGCAGCATCCGACGGGAAGCTTTCTTT. Encoded protein: CASSIRREAFF. Complete variable domain (other parts from reference TRBV7-4 and TRBJ1-1): GAGVSQSPRYKVAKRGRDVALRCDSISGHVTLYWYRQTLGQGSEVLTYSQSDAQRDKSGRPSGRFSAERPERSVSTLKIQRTEQGDSAVYLCASSIRREAFFGQGTRLTVV.

This clonotype was detected many times. V gene TRBV7-9 combines with J gene TRBJ1-5; D unclear. Germline V gene data show CDR1 as SEHNR and CDR2 as FQNEAQ (reference sequence). The CDR3 is made up of 14 amino acids. With 5 bases removed from V and 3 bases from J, the gap between germline ends came to 11 bases. CDR3 residues: CASSQGRSNQPQHF. CDR3 nucleotide sequence: TGTGCCAGCAGCCAAGGCAGGTCCAATCAGCCCCAGCATTTT.

This clonotype has more than one count but fewer than ten. The V and J genes are TRBV7-9 and TRBJ1-1; no definite D call. The V end was cut by 5 bases, the J end by 4 bases, with 14 bases between. Germline values: CDR1 SEHNR, CDR2 FQNEAQ (reference sequence). The CDR3 is 14 amino acids. CDR3 sequence reads: CASSAQVSGTEAFF. CDR3 nucleotide sequence: TGTGCCAGCAGCGCGCAGGTGTCCGGCACTGAAGCTTTCTTT.

The chain carries TRBV18 and TRBJ2-7, with a weak D call TRBD1 (8 bases). The ends were cut back, 6 bases at V and 6 bases at J, with 21 bases in the middle. The CDR3 length is 15 residues. CDR1 is KGHSH and CDR2 is LQKENI in the germline V gene. The CDR3 is CASSENRGGPGEQYF. The CDR3 coding sequence is TGTGCCAGCTCCGAGAACAGGGGGGGGCCCGGCGAGCAGTACTTC.